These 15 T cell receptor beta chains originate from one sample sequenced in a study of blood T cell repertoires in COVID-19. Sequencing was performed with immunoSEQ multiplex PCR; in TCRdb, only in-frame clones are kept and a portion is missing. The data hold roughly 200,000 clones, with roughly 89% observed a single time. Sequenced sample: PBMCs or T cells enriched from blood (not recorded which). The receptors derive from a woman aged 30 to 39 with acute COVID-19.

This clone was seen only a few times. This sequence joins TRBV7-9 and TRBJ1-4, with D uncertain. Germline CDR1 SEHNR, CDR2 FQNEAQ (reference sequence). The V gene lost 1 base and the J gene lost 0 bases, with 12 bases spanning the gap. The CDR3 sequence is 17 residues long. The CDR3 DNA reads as TGTGCCAGCAGCTTAGGGTGGGGAGGTGCAACTAATGAAAAACTGTTTTTT. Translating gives CASSLGWGGATNEKLFF.

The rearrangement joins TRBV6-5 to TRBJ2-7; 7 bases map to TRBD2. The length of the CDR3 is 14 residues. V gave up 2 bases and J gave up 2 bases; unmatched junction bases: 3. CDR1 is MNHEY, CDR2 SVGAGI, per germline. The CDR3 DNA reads TGTGCCAGCAGTTACCGAGCGGGAACCTACGAGCAGTACTTC. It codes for CASSYRAGTYEQYF.

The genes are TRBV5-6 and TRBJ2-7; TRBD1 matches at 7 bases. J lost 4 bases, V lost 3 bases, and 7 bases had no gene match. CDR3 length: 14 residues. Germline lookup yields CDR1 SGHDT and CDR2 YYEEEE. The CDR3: CASSSGQDGYEQYF. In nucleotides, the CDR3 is TGTGCCAGCAGCTCCGGACAGGATGGGTACGAGCAGTACTTC.

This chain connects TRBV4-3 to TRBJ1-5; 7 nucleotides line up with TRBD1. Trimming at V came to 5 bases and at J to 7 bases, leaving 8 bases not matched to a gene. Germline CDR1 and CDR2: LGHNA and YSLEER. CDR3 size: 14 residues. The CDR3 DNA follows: TGCGCCAGCAGCACTCGACAGGGTTTGCAGCCCCAGCATTTT. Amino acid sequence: CASSTRQGLQPQHF.

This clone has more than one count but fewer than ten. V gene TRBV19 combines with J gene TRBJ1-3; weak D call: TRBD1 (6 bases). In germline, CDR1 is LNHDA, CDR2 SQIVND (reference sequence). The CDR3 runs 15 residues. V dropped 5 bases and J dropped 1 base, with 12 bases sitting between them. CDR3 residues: CASSPQDSSGNTIYF. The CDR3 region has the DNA TGTGCCAGTAGTCCTCAGGACAGTTCTGGAAACACCATATATTTT.

CDR3 residues: CASSLALGVTGYTF. The DNA for the CDR3 is TGTGCCAGCAGCTTAGCGCTTGGAGTAACTGGCTACACCTTC. The rearrangement links TRBV7-9 to TRBJ1-2; D uncertain. This CDR3 spans 14 amino acids. From germline, CDR1 is SEHNR and CDR2 FQNEAQ (reference sequence). Trimming shortened V by 0 bases and J by 7 bases, and 12 bases separated the two germline ends.

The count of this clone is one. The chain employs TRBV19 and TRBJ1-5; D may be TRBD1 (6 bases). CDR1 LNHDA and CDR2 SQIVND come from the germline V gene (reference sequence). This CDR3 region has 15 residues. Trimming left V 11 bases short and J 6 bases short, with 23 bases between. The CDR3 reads CAAKSGRGLSQPQHF. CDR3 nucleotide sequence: TGTGCCGCAAAGAGTGGCAGGGGATTAAGTCAGCCCCAGCATTTT.

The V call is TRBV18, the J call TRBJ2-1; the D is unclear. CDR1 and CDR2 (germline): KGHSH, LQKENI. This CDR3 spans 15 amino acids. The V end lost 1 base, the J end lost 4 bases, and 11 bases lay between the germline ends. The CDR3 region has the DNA TGTGCCAGCTCACCACGGCTGCAGGAATACAATGAGCAGTTCTTC. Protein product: CASSPRLQEYNEQFF.

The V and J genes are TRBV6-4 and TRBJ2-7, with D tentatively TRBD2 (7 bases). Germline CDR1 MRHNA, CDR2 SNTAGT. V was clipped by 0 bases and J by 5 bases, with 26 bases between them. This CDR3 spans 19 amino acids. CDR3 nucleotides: TGTGCCAGCAGTGACTCAACTATTCCGGGGGGCCCGCCTTTACACGAGCAGTACTTC. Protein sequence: CASSDSTIPGGPPLHEQYF.

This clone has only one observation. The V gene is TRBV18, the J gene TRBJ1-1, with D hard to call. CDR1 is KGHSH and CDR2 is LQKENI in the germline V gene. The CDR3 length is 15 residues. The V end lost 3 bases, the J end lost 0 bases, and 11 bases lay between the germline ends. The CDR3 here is CASSPGWNMNTEAFF. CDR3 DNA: TGTGCCAGCTCACCCGGGTGGAACATGAACACTGAAGCTTTCTTT.

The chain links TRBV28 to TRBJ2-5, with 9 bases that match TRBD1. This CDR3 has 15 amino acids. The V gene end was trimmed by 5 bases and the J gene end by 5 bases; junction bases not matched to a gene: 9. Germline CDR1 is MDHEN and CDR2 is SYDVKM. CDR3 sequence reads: CASSPNRGRRETQYF. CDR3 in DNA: TGTGCCAGCAGTCCAAACAGGGGGCGCAGGGAGACCCAGTACTTC.

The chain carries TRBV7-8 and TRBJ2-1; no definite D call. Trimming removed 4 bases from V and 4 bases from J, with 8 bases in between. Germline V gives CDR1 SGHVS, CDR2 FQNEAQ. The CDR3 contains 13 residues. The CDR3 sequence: CASSSVVYNEQFF. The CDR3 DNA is TGTGCCAGCAGCTCCGTAGTTTACAATGAGCAGTTCTTC.

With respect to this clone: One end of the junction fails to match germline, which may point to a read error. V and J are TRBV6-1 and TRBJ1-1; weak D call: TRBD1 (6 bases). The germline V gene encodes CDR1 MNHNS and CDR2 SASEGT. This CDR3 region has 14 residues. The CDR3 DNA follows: TGTGCCAGCAGAGAAGACAGGTCTCGAACTGAAGCTTTCTTT. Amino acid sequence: CASREDRSRTEAFF.

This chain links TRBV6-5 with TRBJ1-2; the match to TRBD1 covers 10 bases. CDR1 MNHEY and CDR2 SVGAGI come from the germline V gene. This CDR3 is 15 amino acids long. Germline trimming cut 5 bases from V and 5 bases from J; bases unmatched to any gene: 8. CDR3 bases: TGTGCCAGCAGTAAGGGACAGGGGATATGGTATGGCTACACCTTC. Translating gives CASSKGQGIWYGYTF.

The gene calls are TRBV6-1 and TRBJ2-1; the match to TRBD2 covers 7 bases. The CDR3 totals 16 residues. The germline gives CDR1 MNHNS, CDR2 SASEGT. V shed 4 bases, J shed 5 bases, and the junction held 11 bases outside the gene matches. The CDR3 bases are TGTGCCAGCAGTGGCCGACTCAACGGGGGGAACAATGAGCAGTTCTTC. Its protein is CASSGRLNGGNNEQFF.